This entry features one T cell receptor (beta chain) sequence. The antigen is undetermined. The entry originates in a study of T cells after yellow fever vaccination. Study-wide context: Preparation of fractions with low cell numbers was performed using SMART-Seq v4 Ultra Low Input.

V shed 4 bases and J 0 bases; nucleotides not matched to a gene: 5. Germline assignment: CDR1 LGHDT and CDR2 YNNKEL (reference sequence). This CDR3 is 16 amino acids long. UMIs were added to TCR cDNA along with a universal primer site when it was made by 5'RACE template switching. TCRdb analysed the 5' RACE reads with MiXCR anew, one entry per CDR3 protein. This table has 250,000 to 350,000 distinct CDR3 sequences, 6.8% appearing once. The study's findings and limits: Only a small proportion of the clonotypes turned up in both the CD4 and the CD8 compartments, likely arising from convergent recombination. The study re-detected most primary-vaccination clones after the booster (approximately 96% CD4, roughly 90% CD8).

The receptor was derived from a man between 18 and 29 years old who received the YFV17D yellow fever vaccine. The V gene is TRBV3-1, the J gene TRBJ2-2; 7 nucleotides match TRBD2. The sequencing used PBMCs, collected around 45 days after the first yellow fever vaccination. As DNA, the CDR3 is TGTGCCAGCAGCCCCGGGAGGACCGCGAACACCGGGGAGCTGTTTTTT. It codes for CASSPGRTANTGELFF.